Included here is one TCR beta chain sequence, with context. Its antigen is still unknown. This record belongs to a study of blood T cells in healthy people across ages. Ranging in age from about 6 to 95, the donors were healthy Caucasian individuals from Russia. Per the germline V gene, CDR1 is DFQATT and CDR2 is SNEGSKA (reference sequence). This CDR3 is built from 14 residues. The ends were cut back, 6 bases at V and 6 bases at J, with 15 bases in the middle. With a J-beta primer mix and a sample-barcoded 5' primer, a second PCR ran roughly 7 to 11 cycles. Tags on each cDNA molecule came from a template-switch adaptor with 12 random nucleotides. TCRdb reanalysed the 5' RACE reads using MiXCR and keeps one entry per CDR3 protein. Of about 830,000 distinct CDR3 sequences listed, 58% are singletons. The study's findings and limits: Long-lived donors had more naive CD4+ cells and higher diversity than aged donors. A roughly linear age-dependent decrease characterized TCR beta diversity per million T cells.

Sequencing input: blood. The chain is built from TRBV20-1 and TRBJ2-6; tentative D call: TRBD2 (7 bases). The TCR comes from a man younger than 45 in good health. The CDR3: CSAKRGGEANVLTF. CDR3 nucleotide sequence: TGCAGTGCAAAGAGGGGGGGTGAGGCCAACGTCCTGACTTTC.